This T cell receptor beta chain was sequenced in a study of CD8+ T cells in alopecia areata. Sequencing templates came from extracted RNA that was reverse transcribed into cDNA. The table came from immunoSEQ multiplex PCR; TCRdb's copy has only in-frame clones and leaves some out. The sample holds about 210,000 clones, about 40% seen once. Treatment noted: oral pan-JAK inhibitor, 5-10 mg twice daily. The source was CD4+ T cells sorted from blood, collected between weeks 36 and 40, from a patient treated with tofacitinib. The sequence came from a human donor with alopecia areata.

The CDR3 DNA reads TGTGCCAGCAGCGTCGGAGCGGGAGAGCCCTACGAGCAGTACTTC. This gives the protein CASSVGAGEPYEQYF. The gene calls are TRBV9 and TRBJ2-7; 8 nucleotides line up with TRBD2. Unmatched junction bases numbered 6, after V lost 2 bases and J lost 2 bases. This CDR3 is built from 15 residues. The germline gives CDR1 SGDLS, CDR2 YYNGEE.